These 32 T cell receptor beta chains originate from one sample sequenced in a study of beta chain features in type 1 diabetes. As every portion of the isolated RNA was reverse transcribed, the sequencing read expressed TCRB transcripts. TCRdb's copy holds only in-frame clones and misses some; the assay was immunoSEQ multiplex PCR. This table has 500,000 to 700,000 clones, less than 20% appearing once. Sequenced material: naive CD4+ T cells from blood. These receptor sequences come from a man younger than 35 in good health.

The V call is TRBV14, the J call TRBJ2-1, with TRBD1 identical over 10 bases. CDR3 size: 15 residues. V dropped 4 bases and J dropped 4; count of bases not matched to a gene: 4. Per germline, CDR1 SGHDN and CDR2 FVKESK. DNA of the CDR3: TGTGCCAGCAGCCGGGACAGGGGACGTTACAATGAGCAGTTCTTC. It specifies CASSRDRGRYNEQFF.

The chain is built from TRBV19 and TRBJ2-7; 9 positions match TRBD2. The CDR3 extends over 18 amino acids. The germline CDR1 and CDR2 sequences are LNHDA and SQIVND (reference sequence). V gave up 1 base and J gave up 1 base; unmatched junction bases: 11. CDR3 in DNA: TGTGCCAGTAGTATAGCGGGGCTAGCGGGACGACCGTCCTACGAGCAGTACTTC. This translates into CASSIAGLAGRPSYEQYF.

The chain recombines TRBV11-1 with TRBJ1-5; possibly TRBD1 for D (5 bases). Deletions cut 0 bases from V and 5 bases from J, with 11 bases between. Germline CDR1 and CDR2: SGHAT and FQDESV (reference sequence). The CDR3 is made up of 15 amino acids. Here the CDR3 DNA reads TGTGCCAGCAGCTTAGCGGGCACGGGGGATCAGCCCCAGCATTTT. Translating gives CASSLAGTGDQPQHF.

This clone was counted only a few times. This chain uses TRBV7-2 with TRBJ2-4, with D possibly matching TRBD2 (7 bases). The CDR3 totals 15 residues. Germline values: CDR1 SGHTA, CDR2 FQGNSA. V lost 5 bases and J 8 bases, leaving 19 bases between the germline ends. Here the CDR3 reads CASSPGGQLSYIQYF. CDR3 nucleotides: TGTGCCAGCAGCCCCGGGGGGCAGTTGTCGTACATTCAGTACTTC.

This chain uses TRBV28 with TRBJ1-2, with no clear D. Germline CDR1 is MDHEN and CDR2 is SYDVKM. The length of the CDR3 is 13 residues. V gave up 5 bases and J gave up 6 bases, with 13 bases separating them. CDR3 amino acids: CASSANKANGYTF. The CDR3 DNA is TGTGCCAGCAGTGCCAACAAGGCCAATGGCTACACCTTC.

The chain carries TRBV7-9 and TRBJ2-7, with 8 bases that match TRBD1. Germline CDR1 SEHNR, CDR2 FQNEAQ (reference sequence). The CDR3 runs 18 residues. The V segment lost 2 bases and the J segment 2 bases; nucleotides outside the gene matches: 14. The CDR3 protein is CASSLSLRRRDRTYEQYF. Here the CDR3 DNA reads TGTGCCAGCAGCTTATCCCTCCGGCGTCGGGACAGGACCTACGAGCAGTACTTC. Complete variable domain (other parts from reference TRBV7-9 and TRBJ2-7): DTGVSQNPRHKITKRGQNVTFRCDPISEHNRLYWYRQTLGQGPEFLTYFQNEAQLEKSRLLSDRFSAERPKGSFSTLEIQRTEQGDSAMYLCASSLSLRRRDRTYEQYFGPGTRLTVT.

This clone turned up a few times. As DNA, the CDR3 is TGTGCCAGCAGTTTATCCCCCCTGAGAGCTTTCTTT. This sequence encodes CASSLSPLRAFF. V and J are TRBV28 and TRBJ1-1; D unresolved. Trimming left V 1 base short and J 10 bases short, with 10 bases between. The CDR3 extends over 12 amino acids. CDR1 MDHEN and CDR2 SYDVKM come from the germline V gene.

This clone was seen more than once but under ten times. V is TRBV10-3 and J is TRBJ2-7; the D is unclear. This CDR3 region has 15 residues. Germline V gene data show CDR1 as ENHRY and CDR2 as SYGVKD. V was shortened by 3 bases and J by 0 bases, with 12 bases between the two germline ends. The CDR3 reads CAISDPYLSSYEQYF. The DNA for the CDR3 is TGTGCCATCAGTGACCCCTACTTGAGCTCCTACGAGCAGTACTTC.

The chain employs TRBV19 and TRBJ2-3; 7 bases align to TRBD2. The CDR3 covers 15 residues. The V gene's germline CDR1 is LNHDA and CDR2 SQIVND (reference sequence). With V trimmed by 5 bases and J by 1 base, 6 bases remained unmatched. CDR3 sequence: CASSFSSGRTDTQYF. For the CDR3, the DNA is TGTGCCAGTAGTTTTTCTAGCGGACGCACAGATACGCAGTATTTT.

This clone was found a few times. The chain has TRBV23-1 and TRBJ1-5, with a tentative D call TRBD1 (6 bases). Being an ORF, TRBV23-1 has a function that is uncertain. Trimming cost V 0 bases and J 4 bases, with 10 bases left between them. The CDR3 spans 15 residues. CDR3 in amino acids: CASSQSEGVNQPQHF. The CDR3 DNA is TGCGCCAGCAGTCAATCGGAGGGGGTAAATCAGCCCCAGCATTTT.

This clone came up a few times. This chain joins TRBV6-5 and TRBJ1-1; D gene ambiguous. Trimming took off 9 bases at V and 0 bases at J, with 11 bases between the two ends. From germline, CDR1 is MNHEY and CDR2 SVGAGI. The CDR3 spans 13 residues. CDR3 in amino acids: CARAEEMNTEAFF. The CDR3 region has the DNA TGTGCCAGGGCGGAAGAGATGAACACTGAAGCTTTCTTT.

The CDR3 sequence: CAWTYTLSGGAADTQYF. The CDR3 DNA reads TGTGCCTGGACCTATACCCTTAGCGGGGGGGCCGCAGATACGCAGTATTTT. The chain recombines TRBV30 with TRBJ2-3; TRBD2 agrees at 11 bases. J lost 4 bases, V lost 4 bases, and 13 bases had no gene match. The CDR3 totals 17 residues. Germline-derived CDR1 and CDR2 are GTSNPN and SVGIG (reference sequence).

The CDR3 region is CATSRDTLPDTQYF. The CDR3 bases are TGTGCCACCAGCAGAGATACGCTTCCAGATACGCAGTATTTT. The V and J genes are TRBV15 and TRBJ2-3; D is unresolved. The V end was cut by 0 bases, the J end by 4 bases, with 8 bases between. The CDR3 length is 14 residues. CDR1 and CDR2 from the germline V gene are LNHNV and YYDKDF (reference sequence).

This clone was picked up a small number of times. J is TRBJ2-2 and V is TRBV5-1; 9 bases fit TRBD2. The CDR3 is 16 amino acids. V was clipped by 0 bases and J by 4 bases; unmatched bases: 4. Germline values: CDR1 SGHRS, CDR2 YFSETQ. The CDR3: CASSLAGLAFTGELFF. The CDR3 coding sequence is TGCGCCAGCAGCTTGGCGGGACTAGCCTTCACCGGGGAGCTGTTTTTT.

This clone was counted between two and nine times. CDR3 protein: CASSVEKGGSEAFF. The CDR3 DNA reads as TGTGCCAGCAGCGTAGAGAAGGGAGGGTCTGAAGCTTTCTTT. This chain links TRBV9 with TRBJ1-1; D is unclear. CDR1 is SGDLS and CDR2 is YYNGEE in the germline V gene. V lost 0 bases and J lost 6, with 12 bases in between. CDR3 length equals 14 residues.

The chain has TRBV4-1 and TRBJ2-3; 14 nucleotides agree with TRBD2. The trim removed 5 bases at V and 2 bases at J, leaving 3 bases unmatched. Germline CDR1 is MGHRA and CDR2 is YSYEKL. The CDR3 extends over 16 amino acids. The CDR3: CASSRTSGGYTDTQYF. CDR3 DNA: TGCGCCAGCAGCAGGACTAGCGGGGGGTACACAGATACGCAGTATTTT.

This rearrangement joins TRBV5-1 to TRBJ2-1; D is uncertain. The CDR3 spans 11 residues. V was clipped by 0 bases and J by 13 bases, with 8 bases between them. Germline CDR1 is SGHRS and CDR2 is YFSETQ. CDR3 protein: CASSLGVGQFF. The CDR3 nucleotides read TGCGCCAGCAGCTTGGGGGTGGGTCAGTTCTTC.

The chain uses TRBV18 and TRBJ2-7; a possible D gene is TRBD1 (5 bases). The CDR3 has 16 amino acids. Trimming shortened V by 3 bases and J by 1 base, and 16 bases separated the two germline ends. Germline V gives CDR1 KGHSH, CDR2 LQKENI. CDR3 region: CASSPTRDPVSYEQYF. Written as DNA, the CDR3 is TGTGCCAGCTCACCCACCAGGGATCCCGTATCCTACGAGCAGTACTTC.

This CDR3 reads CASSLDRTETQYF. CDR3 nucleotides: TGTGCCAGCAGCTTGGATAGGACTGAGACCCAGTACTTC. The genes are TRBV7-2 and TRBJ2-5, with D maybe TRBD2 (5 bases). The V end lost 3 bases, the J end lost 5 bases, and 10 bases lay between the germline ends. Germline lookup yields CDR1 SGHTA and CDR2 FQGNSA. This CDR3 spans 13 amino acids.

The CDR3 is CAITWTASSYNEQFF. Here the CDR3 DNA reads TGTGCCATCACATGGACTGCGAGCTCCTACAATGAGCAGTTCTTC. This chain connects TRBV10-3 to TRBJ2-1; maybe TRBD2 (5 bases). The CDR3 totals 15 residues. V lost 7 bases to trimming and J lost 0 bases, with 13 bases between them. CDR1 ENHRY and CDR2 SYGVKD come from the germline V gene.

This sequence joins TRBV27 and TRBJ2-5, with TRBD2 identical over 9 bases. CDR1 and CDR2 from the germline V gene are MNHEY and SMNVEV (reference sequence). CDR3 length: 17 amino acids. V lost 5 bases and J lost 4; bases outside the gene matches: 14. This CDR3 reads CASSPPFSGRSLETQYF. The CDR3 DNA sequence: TGTGCCAGCAGTCCTCCCTTTAGCGGGAGAAGTCTAGAGACCCAGTACTTC.

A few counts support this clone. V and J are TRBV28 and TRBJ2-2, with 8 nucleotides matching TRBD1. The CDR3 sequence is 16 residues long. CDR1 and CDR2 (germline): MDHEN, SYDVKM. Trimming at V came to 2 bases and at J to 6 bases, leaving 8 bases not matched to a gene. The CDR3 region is CASSLIAAGGPGELFF. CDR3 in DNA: TGTGCCAGCAGTTTAATAGCGGCAGGGGGCCCCGGGGAGCTGTTTTTT. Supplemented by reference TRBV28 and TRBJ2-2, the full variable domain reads DVKVTQSSRYLVKRTGEKVFLECVQDMDHENMFWYRQDPGLGLRLIYFSYDVKMKEKGDIPEGYSVSREKKERFSLILESASTNQTSMYLCASSLIAAGGPGELFFGEGSRLTVL.

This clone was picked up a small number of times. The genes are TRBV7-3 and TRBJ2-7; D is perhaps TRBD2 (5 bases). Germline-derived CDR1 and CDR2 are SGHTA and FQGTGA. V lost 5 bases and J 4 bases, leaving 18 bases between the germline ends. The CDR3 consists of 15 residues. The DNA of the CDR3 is TGTGCCAGCAGCCCGGCTCACGGGATGGGGTACGAGCAGTACTTC. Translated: CASSPAHGMGYEQYF.

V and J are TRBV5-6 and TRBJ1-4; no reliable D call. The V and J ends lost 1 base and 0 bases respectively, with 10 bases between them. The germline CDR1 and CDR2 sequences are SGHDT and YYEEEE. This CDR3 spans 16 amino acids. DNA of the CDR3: TGTGCCAGCAGCTTGCAGTTTCTCGCAACTAATGAAAAACTGTTTTTT. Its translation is CASSLQFLATNEKLFF.

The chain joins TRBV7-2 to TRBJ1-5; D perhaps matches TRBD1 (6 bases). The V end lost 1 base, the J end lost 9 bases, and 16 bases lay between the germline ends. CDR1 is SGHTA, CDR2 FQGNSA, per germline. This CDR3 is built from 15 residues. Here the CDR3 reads CASSLGGRTATPQHF. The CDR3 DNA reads TGTGCCAGCAGCTTAGGGGGTAGGACAGCTACGCCCCAGCATTTT.

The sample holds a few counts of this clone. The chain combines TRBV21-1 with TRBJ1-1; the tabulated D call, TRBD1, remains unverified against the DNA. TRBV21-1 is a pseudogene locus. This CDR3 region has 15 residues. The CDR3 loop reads CASSKPSDSPEEAFF. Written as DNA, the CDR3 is TGTGCCAGCAGCAAGCCTTCTGACAGTCCTGAGGAAGCTTTCTTT.

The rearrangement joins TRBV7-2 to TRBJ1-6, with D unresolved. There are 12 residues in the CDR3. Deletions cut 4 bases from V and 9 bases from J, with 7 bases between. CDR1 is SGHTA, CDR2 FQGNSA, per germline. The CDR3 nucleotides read TGTGCCAGCAGCTCCTACCCTTCACCCCTCCACTTT. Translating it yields CASSSYPSPLHF.

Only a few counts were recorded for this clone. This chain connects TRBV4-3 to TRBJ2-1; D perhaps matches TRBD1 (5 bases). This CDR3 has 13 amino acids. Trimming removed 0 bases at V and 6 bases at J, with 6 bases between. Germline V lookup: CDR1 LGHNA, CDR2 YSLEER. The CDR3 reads CASSQEGVNEQFF. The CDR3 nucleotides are TGCGCCAGCAGCCAAGAAGGGGTCAATGAGCAGTTCTTC.

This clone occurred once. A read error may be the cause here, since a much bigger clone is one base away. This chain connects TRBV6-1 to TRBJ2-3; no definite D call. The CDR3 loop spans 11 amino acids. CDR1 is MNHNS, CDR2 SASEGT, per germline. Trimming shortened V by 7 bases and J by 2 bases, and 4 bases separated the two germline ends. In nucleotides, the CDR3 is TGTGCCAGCACCAACACAGATACGCAGTATTTT. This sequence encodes CASTNTDTQYF.

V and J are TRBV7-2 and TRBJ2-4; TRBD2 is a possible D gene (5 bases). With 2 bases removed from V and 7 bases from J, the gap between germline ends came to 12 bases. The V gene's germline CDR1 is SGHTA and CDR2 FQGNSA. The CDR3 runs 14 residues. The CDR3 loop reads CASSLRTGMNIQYF. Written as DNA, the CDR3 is TGTGCCAGCAGCTTAAGAACCGGGATGAACATTCAGTACTTC.

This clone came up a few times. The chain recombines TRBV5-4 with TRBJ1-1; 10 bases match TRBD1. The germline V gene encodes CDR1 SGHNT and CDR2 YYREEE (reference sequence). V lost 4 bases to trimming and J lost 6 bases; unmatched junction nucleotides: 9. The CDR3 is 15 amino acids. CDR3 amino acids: CASSGDRGRGPEAFF. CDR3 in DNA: TGTGCCAGCAGCGGGGACAGGGGCCGTGGGCCTGAAGCTTTCTTT.

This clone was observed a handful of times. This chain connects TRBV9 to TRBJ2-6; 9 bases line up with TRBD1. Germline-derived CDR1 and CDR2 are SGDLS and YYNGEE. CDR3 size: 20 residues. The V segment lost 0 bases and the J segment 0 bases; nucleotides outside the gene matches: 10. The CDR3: CASSVAYMGQGSSGANVLTF. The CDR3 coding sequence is TGTGCCAGCAGCGTAGCGTATATGGGACAGGGTAGCTCTGGGGCCAACGTCCTGACTTTC.